Listed below are T cell receptor beta chains from one sample, sequenced in a study of CD4+ T cells in melanoma. TCRdb's table, derived via immunoSEQ multiplex PCR, lists solely in-frame clones and lacks some. The table includes roughly 6,600 clones, almost 70% detected once. The sequenced sample consisted of cells from a culture (not recorded whether cultured in vitro). The receptors stem from a human donor with melanoma. CDR3s leave out the opening cysteine and the closing phenylalanine or tryptophan. The order of the fields is J gene, V gene, CDR3 protein.

>TRBJ1-5|TRBV7-2
ASSGYRDQPQH
>TRBJ2-7|TRBV5-1
ASSSTLGGAGYEQY
>TRBJ2-1|TRBV9
ASSGTNRVNEQF
>TRBJ1-2|TRBV30
AWENRGALYGYT
>TRBJ2-1|TRBV27
ASSPRGSSSYNEQF
>TRBJ2-5|TRBV5-1
ASSLGTQGTQY
>TRBJ1-5|TRBV6-6
ASSSPGGGNQPQH
>TRBJ1-2|TRBV15
ATSTGDRGGYGYT
>TRBJ2-1|TRBV7-3
ASSLSAGGLQNEQF
>TRBJ1-4|TRBV7-2
ASSLVAGGNEKLF
>TRBJ1-2|TRBV2
ASMSRQKGGYT
>TRBJ2-1|TRBV5-1
ASSLRTGDGNEQF